One and the same sample provided the 32 T cell receptor beta chains below, sequenced in a study of PD-1 blockade in classical Hodgkin lymphoma (dated by TCRdb to the early 2020s). What this sample's time point label stands for: cycle 4 day 1 (C4D1), after more than five weeks of nivolumab. Every trial patient had relapsed after autologous stem cell transplantation, and cohorts A, B and C differed in prior brentuximab vedotin exposure. Library construction relied on the immunoSEQ multiplex PCR assay. Drawn from immuneACCESS, this table holds only the in-frame rearrangements with V and J called that TCRdb kept. Clones are partly lost; checked studies trace under half to an unresolved V gene and leave the rest unexplained. In all, the sample holds about 28,000 clones, and roughly 77% of those were seen once. Roughly 16% of the sample is taken by the ten largest. The sample in question was peripheral blood mononuclear cells (PBMCs), obtained before the fourth cycle of nivolumab. All receptors come from a human donor with classical Hodgkin lymphoma.

This rearrangement joins TRBV5-4 to TRBJ1-1; the match to TRBD1 covers 11 bases. V lost 3 bases and J lost 0; bases outside the gene matches: 4. Germline loops: CDR1 SGHNT, CDR2 YYREEE (reference sequence). The CDR3 is made up of 16 amino acids. The CDR3, as DNA: TGTGCCAGCAGCTCCGGACAGGGGGCCATGAACACTGAAGCTTTCTTT. This gives the protein CASSSGQGAMNTEAFF.

The chain recombines TRBV7-1 with TRBJ2-5, with a weak D call TRBD2 (5 bases). TRBV7-1 is identified as an open reading frame with a role that is uncertain. This CDR3 comprises 14 residues. Trimming stripped 6 bases from V and 3 bases from J, with 14 bases between. DNA of the CDR3: TGTGCCAGCAGTCAGTTATTGGGAGAAGAGACCCAGTACTTC. Translation gives CASSQLLGEETQYF.

The chain joins TRBV6-5 to TRBJ2-5; D remains unclear. Per germline, CDR1 MNHEY and CDR2 SVGAGI. The CDR3 spans 11 residues. Trimming pared 7 bases from V and 5 bases from J, leaving 8 bases between. The CDR3 spells CASKDRETQYF. The CDR3 coding sequence is TGTGCCAGCAAAGATCGGGAGACCCAGTACTTC.

The chain joins TRBV5-1 to TRBJ2-2, with TRBD2 matching 14 bases. Unmatched junction bases numbered 3, after V lost 4 bases and J lost 7 bases. CDR3 length: 15 residues. CDR1 and CDR2 (germline): SGHRS, YFSETQ. The CDR3 protein is CASSVGLAGDGELFF. DNA of the CDR3: TGCGCCAGCAGCGTGGGACTAGCGGGAGACGGGGAGCTGTTTTTT.

This clone showed up just a few times. The V and J genes are TRBV18 and TRBJ2-2, with D perhaps TRBD1 (5 bases). The CDR3 has 15 amino acids. V lost 6 bases, J lost 3 bases, and 14 bases lay in between. Germline V CDR1 and CDR2: KGHSH, LQKENI. The CDR3 protein is CASSSQGRDTGELFF. The CDR3 DNA follows: TGTGCCAGCTCGTCTCAGGGAAGAGACACCGGGGAGCTGTTTTTT.

This chain links TRBV7-8 with TRBJ2-1, with D maybe TRBD1 (5 bases). In germline, CDR1 is SGHVS, CDR2 FQNEAQ. Trimming stripped 1 base from V and 7 bases from J, with 14 bases between. The CDR3 loop spans 15 amino acids. The chain's CDR3 is CASSLGRSTVNEQFF. For the CDR3, the DNA is TGTGCCAGCAGCTTAGGTAGATCGACAGTAAATGAGCAGTTCTTC.

The V gene is TRBV19, the J gene TRBJ1-3; D ambiguous. V dropped 5 bases and J dropped 2 bases, with 25 bases sitting between them. The CDR3 covers 19 residues. Germline CDR1 LNHDA, CDR2 SQIVND (reference sequence). CDR3 bases: TGTGCCAGTAGTCCACCTAAATCTTCGACTGGGAGGACTGGAAACACCATATATTTT. Translated: CASSPPKSSTGRTGNTIYF.

The rearrangement links TRBV28 to TRBJ2-1, with 7 bases that match TRBD1. V lost 6 bases to trimming and J lost 2 bases; unmatched junction nucleotides: 10. The CDR3 has 16 residues. CDR1 and CDR2 from the germline V gene are MDHEN and SYDVKM. The DNA for the CDR3 is TGTGCCAGCAGAGACAGGGAGCTTGGGGCCTACAATGAGCAGTTCTTC. It codes for CASRDRELGAYNEQFF.

The chain has TRBV7-2 and TRBJ2-2; 11 positions match TRBD1. Per the germline V gene, CDR1 is SGHTA and CDR2 is FQGNSA. V shed 2 bases, J shed 5 bases, and the junction held 7 bases outside the gene matches. There are 17 residues in the CDR3. The CDR3 DNA follows: TGTGCCAGCAGCTTAAGACTTGGACAGGGGGCTACCGGGGAGCTGTTTTTT. Residues: CASSLRLGQGATGELFF.

This chain connects TRBV11-3 to TRBJ2-3, with D unclear. CDR3 length equals 14 residues. CDR1 is SGHNT and CDR2 is YENEEA in the germline V gene. Trimming removed 1 base at V and 3 bases at J, with 8 bases between. CDR3 DNA sequence: TGTGCCAGCAGCTTAGGTCCGGAGACAGATACGCAGTATTTT. It yields the protein CASSLGPETDTQYF.

The chain links TRBV6-6 to TRBJ2-7, with D hard to call. V was shortened by 1 base and J by 6 bases, with 13 bases between the two germline ends. Germline V gives CDR1 MNHNY, CDR2 SVGAGI (reference sequence). The CDR3 loop spans 14 amino acids. CDR3 residues: CASSYCLGNCEQYF. CDR3 nucleotide sequence: TGTGCCAGCAGTTACTGCCTGGGGAATTGCGAGCAGTACTTC.

By its share, this clone is medium-sized. V usage is TRBV27 and J usage is TRBJ2-2, with D unresolved. Germline V gives CDR1 MNHEY, CDR2 SMNVEV (reference sequence). V lost 2 bases and J 0 bases, leaving 4 bases between the germline ends. The CDR3 extends over 14 amino acids. CDR3 in amino acids: CASSLVPNTGELFF. CDR3 DNA: TGTGCCAGCAGTTTAGTTCCGAACACCGGGGAGCTGTTTTTT.

This clone showed up just a few times. The gene calls are TRBV19 and TRBJ2-2, with D possibly being TRBD2 (5 bases). Trimming stripped 7 bases from V and 4 bases from J, with 16 bases between. The CDR3 length is 15 residues. Germline V CDR1 and CDR2: LNHDA, SQIVND (reference sequence). The CDR3 spells CASTIQSGSTGELFF. Written as DNA, the CDR3 is TGTGCCAGTACCATACAGTCGGGGTCCACCGGGGAGCTGTTTTTT. The full variable domain, rest sourced from reference TRBV19 and TRBJ2-2, is DGGITQSPKYLFRKEGQNVTLSCEQNLNHDAMYWYRQDPGQGLRLIYYSQIVNDFQKGDIAEGYSVSREKKESFPLTVTSAQKNPTAFYLCASTIQSGSTGELFFGEGSRLTVL.

The chain uses TRBV27 and TRBJ2-5; 7 bases are a match to TRBD2. In germline, CDR1 is MNHEY, CDR2 SMNVEV (reference sequence). The J segment lost 4 bases and the V segment lost 5 bases, leaving 4 bases of the junction unmatched. The CDR3 length is 13 residues. CDR3 sequence reads: CASSLSGSETQYF. CDR3 DNA sequence: TGTGCCAGCAGTCTTAGCGGGTCAGAGACCCAGTACTTC.

CDR3 DNA sequence: TGTGCCAGCAGTCCCTCGTTCACCTACGAGCAGTACTTC. It translates to CASSPSFTYEQYF. The rearrangement links TRBV28 to TRBJ2-7; D is unclear. From germline, CDR1 is MDHEN and CDR2 SYDVKM. This CDR3 has 13 amino acids. V lost 5 bases and J 2 bases, leaving 10 bases between the germline ends.

Remarks on this clone: The junction and the germline gene differ at one end; a read error may be behind it. At the DNA level, this CDR3 is encoded by other sequences in the same sample as well. V and J are TRBV4-1 and TRBJ1-1; tentatively, D is TRBD1 (6 bases). This CDR3 comprises 15 residues. Germline lookup yields CDR1 MGHRA and CDR2 YSYEKL. This CDR3 is CASSQEGGQRTEAFF. Written as DNA, the CDR3 is TGCGCCAGCAGTCAAGAGGGGGGGCAGAGGACTGAAGCTTTCTTT.

This clone is classed as large. This sequence joins TRBV7-3 and TRBJ2-7; 9 bases match TRBD2. V lost 0 bases, J lost 3 bases, and 12 bases stayed unmatched. The CDR3 has 18 residues. Germline CDR1 reads SGHTA; CDR2 reads FQGTGA. Here the CDR3 reads CASSLTTSGPPSYYEQYF. The CDR3, as DNA: TGTGCCAGCAGCTTAACCACTAGCGGGCCACCATCATACTACGAGCAGTACTTC.

For the CDR3, the DNA is TGTGCCAGCAGTGAAGTGGGGACTGAAGCTTTCTTT. It specifies CASSEVGTEAFF. The chain carries TRBV2 and TRBJ1-1; D ambiguous. The CDR3 totals 12 residues. The V and J ends lost 1 base and 5 bases respectively, with 5 bases between them. The germline CDR1 and CDR2 sequences are SNHLY and FYNNEI.

The CDR3 DNA follows: TGTGCCAGCAGTTCGGCGCGTGTTAGGCCAGATACGCAGTATTTT. Its translation: CASSSARVRPDTQYF. The chain links TRBV28 to TRBJ2-3; D gene ambiguous. The V and J ends lost 4 bases and 4 bases respectively, with 15 bases between them. This CDR3 is built from 15 residues. The germline CDR1 and CDR2 sequences are MDHEN and SYDVKM.

The gene calls are TRBV28 and TRBJ2-3, with a weak D call TRBD2 (6 bases). Germline loops: CDR1 MDHEN, CDR2 SYDVKM. Trimming took off 6 bases at V and 0 bases at J, with 16 bases between the two ends. The CDR3 contains 16 residues. CDR3 protein: CASSFGPSGSTDTQYF. The CDR3 bases are TGTGCCAGCAGCTTCGGGCCCAGCGGGAGCACAGATACGCAGTATTTT. Filled out from reference TRBV28 and TRBJ2-3, the complete variable domain reads DVKVTQSSRYLVKRTGEKVFLECVQDMDHENMFWYRQDPGLGLRLIYFSYDVKMKEKGDIPEGYSVSREKKERFSLILESASTNQTSMYLCASSFGPSGSTDTQYFGPGTRLTVL.

The rearrangement uses TRBV5-4 and TRBJ2-1; TRBD2 agrees at 8 bases. Germline CDR1 is SGHNT and CDR2 is YYREEE (reference sequence). Trimming removed 4 bases from V and 7 bases from J; junction bases left unmatched: 7. This CDR3 is built from 14 residues. CDR3 bases: TGTGCCAGCAGCCCTCCACCGGGGGGGAATGAGCAGTTCTTC. It yields the protein CASSPPPGGNEQFF.

The chain recombines TRBV2 with TRBJ1-5; D is unclear. V was clipped by 2 bases and J by 4 bases, with 12 bases between them. CDR3 length equals 15 residues. Germline V CDR1 and CDR2: SNHLY, FYNNEI. The CDR3 sequence: CASSESGSGNQPQHF. For the CDR3, the DNA is TGTGCCAGCAGTGAATCGGGGAGTGGGAATCAGCCCCAGCATTTT. Together with reference TRBV2 and TRBJ1-5, the CDR3 gives the full variable domain: EPEVTQTPSHQVTQMGQEVILRCVPISNHLYFYWYRQILGQKVEFLVSFYNNEISEKSEIFDDQFSVERPDGSNFTLKIRSTKLEDSAMYFCASSESGSGNQPQHFGDGTRLSIL.

As for this clone: This sample also contains other DNA sequences that code for the same CDR3. This chain links TRBV5-6 with TRBJ2-7; D is uncertain. Trimming took off 1 base at V and 7 bases at J, with 9 bases between the two ends. The germline gives CDR1 SGHDT, CDR2 YYEEEE. The CDR3 is 12 residues long. The CDR3 spells CASSLSSGEQYF. The CDR3, as DNA: TGTGCCAGCAGCTTGAGTAGTGGTGAGCAGTACTTC.

The chain joins TRBV5-6 to TRBJ2-6; no definite D call. Trimming cost V 0 bases and J 4 bases, with 14 bases left between them. Germline V gene lookup returns CDR1 SGHDT and CDR2 YYEEEE. The CDR3 has 17 amino acids. CDR3 region: CASSLAPYGTGANVLTF. CDR3 in DNA: TGTGCCAGCAGCTTGGCCCCTTACGGTACCGGGGCCAACGTCCTGACTTTC.

The chain employs TRBV27 and TRBJ2-1; no reliable D call. This CDR3 has 19 amino acids. The germline CDR1 and CDR2 sequences are MNHEY and SMNVEV (reference sequence). V was shortened by 3 bases and J by 0 bases, with 21 bases between the two germline ends. The CDR3 spells CASSLYSLGKASSYNEQFF. In DNA form, the CDR3 reads TGTGCCAGCAGTTTGTACTCCCTCGGAAAGGCTAGCTCCTACAATGAGCAGTTCTTC.

This clone was counted only a few times. This rearrangement joins TRBV5-1 to TRBJ2-5; D is perhaps TRBD1 or TRBD2 (5 bases each). The CDR3 is 18 amino acids. Germline CDR1 reads SGHRS; CDR2 reads YFSETQ. The ends were cut back, 4 bases at V and 5 bases at J, with 27 bases in the middle. CDR3: CASSLRDRGALIGETQYF. The CDR3 nucleotides are TGCGCCAGCAGCCTGAGGGATAGGGGAGCCCTTATCGGGGAGACCCAGTACTTC.

The rearrangement joins TRBV4-1 to TRBJ2-7; D unresolved. Trimming cost V 4 bases and J 0 bases, with 13 bases left between them. This CDR3 is built from 15 residues. Germline V gene lookup returns CDR1 MGHRA and CDR2 YSYEKL. CDR3: CASSPRTISSYEQYF. The CDR3 region has the DNA TGCGCCAGCAGCCCCAGGACCATTAGCTCCTACGAGCAGTACTTC.

The gene calls are TRBV28 and TRBJ1-2; D is unresolved. V dropped 3 bases and J dropped 3 bases, with 2 bases sitting between them. Germline CDR1 MDHEN, CDR2 SYDVKM. The CDR3 extends over 11 amino acids. DNA for the CDR3: TGTGCCAGCAGTTTGGACTATGGCTACACCTTC. This codes for CASSLDYGYTF.

J is TRBJ1-3 and V is TRBV6-4, with D possibly being TRBD1 (5 bases). This CDR3 spans 15 amino acids. Germline assignment: CDR1 MRHNA and CDR2 SNTAGT. Trimming pared 6 bases from V and 0 bases from J, leaving 12 bases between. CDR3 in amino acids: CASRQDELSGNTIYF. In DNA form, the CDR3 reads TGTGCCAGCAGACAGGACGAACTCTCTGGAAACACCATATATTTT.

The rearrangement joins TRBV5-1 to TRBJ2-7, with D uncertain. V lost 0 bases and J lost 3, with 7 bases in between. Germline CDR1 is SGHRS and CDR2 is YFSETQ. This CDR3 is 13 amino acids long. The CDR3 loop is CASSLDSFYEQYF. CDR3 coding DNA: TGCGCCAGCAGCTTGGACTCTTTCTACGAGCAGTACTTC. Full variable domain (outside the CDR3, taken from reference TRBV5-1 and TRBJ2-7): KAGVTQTPRYLIKTRGQQVTLSCSPISGHRSVSWYQQTPGQGLQFLFEYFSETQRNKGNFPGRFSGRQFSNSRSEMNVSTLELGDSALYLCASSLDSFYEQYFGPGTRLTVT.

The V gene is TRBV18, the J gene TRBJ2-2, with TRBD2 matching 10 bases. With 0 bases clipped from V and 7 bases from J, the junction kept 5 bases outside the gene matches. This CDR3 has 16 amino acids. Germline V gene data show CDR1 as KGHSH and CDR2 as LQKENI. CDR3 region: CASSPPRTSGSGELFF. In nucleotides, the CDR3 is TGTGCCAGCTCACCACCCCGGACTAGCGGTAGCGGGGAGCTGTTTTTT.

This chain joins TRBV5-1 and TRBJ1-1; weak D call: TRBD1 (5 bases). V dropped 3 bases and J dropped 0 bases, with 9 bases sitting between them. The CDR3 totals 14 residues. CDR1 is SGHRS, CDR2 YFSETQ, per germline. The CDR3 region is CASSSRAMNTEAFF. The CDR3 DNA follows: TGCGCCAGCAGCTCCAGGGCCATGAACACTGAAGCTTTCTTT.